Listed below are T cell receptor beta chains from one sample, sequenced in a study of blood T cells in healthy people across ages. One entry per CDR3 protein results from TCRdb running MiXCR on the 5' RACE reads. The sample holds about 510,000 distinct CDR3 sequences, about 25% seen once. These data were likewise used in another study, on T cells of mothers and their children.

The material sequenced was blood. These receptors originate from a boy aged 2 to 10 in good health. CDR3s include the opening cysteine and the closing phenylalanine or tryptophan. D genes are given only for firm matches. A row's size may be missing; if present it is once, few, many or a size class.

D gene	V gene	J gene	clone size	CDR3 DNA	CDR3 protein
NA	TRBV4-3	TRBJ2-1	NA	TGCGCCAGCAGCCAAGATTGGACGCCTAGCCGGCACAATGAGCAGTTCTTC	CASSQDWTPSRHNEQFF
TRBD2	TRBV5-1	TRBJ2-1	many	TGCGCCAGCAGCAGGGGGAGCGGGGGCCCAAGATTATACAATGAGCAGTTCTTC	CASSRGSGGPRLYNEQFF
TRBD2	TRBV7-9	TRBJ2-1	once	TGTGCCAGCAGCTCTCATAGCGGGGGGGCCGCTGGTGAGCAGTTCTTC	CASSSHSGGAAGEQFF
TRBD2	TRBV6-4	TRBJ2-7	NA	TGTGCCAGCAGTGACACTTCTAGCGGGGTCTCCGAGCAGTACTTC	CASSDTSSGVSEQYF
NA	TRBV18	TRBJ2-5	few	TGTGCCAGCTCACGCAGTCAAGAGGCCCAGTACTTC	CASSRSQEAQYF
NA	TRBV20-1	TRBJ2-2	NA	TGCAGTGCTAGAGATCAATCTAGCACCGGGGAGCTGTTTTTT	CSARDQSSTGELFF
NA	TRBV6-5	TRBJ2-3	NA	TGTGCCAGCAGTTCCTTATTGGGACACACTACTAGCACAGATACGCAGTATTTT	CASSSLLGHTTSTDTQYF
NA	TRBV11-3	TRBJ2-2	NA	TGTGCCAGCAGCTTGAGAAACGGGGGGGAGCTGTTTTTT	CASSLRNGGELFF
NA	TRBV5-4	TRBJ2-5	few	TGTGCCAGCAGCTTACGGAGGGTAGGGGAGACCCAGTACTTC	CASSLRRVGETQYF
NA	TRBV25-1	TRBJ2-7	few	TGTGCCAGCAGTGCATCAAACGAGCAGTACTTC	CASSASNEQYF
TRBD1	TRBV5-1	TRBJ2-3	few	TGCGCCAGCAGCCCGGGACAGGGGACAGATACGCAGTATTTT	CASSPGQGTDTQYF
NA	TRBV12-3/TRBV12-4	TRBJ2-7	NA	TGTGCCAGCAGTCCCGGGACGTTTGCCTACGAGCAGTACTTC	CASSPGTFAYEQYF
TRBD2	TRBV12-3/TRBV12-4	TRBJ2-1	few	TGTGCCAGCCACACGGGGACTAGCGGGAGCCTTCCTTTCAATGAGCAGTTCTTC	CASHTGTSGSLPFNEQFF
NA	TRBV24-1	TRBJ2-5	NA	TGTGCCACCAGTGACGGACGCACGAGCGAACAAGAGACCCAGTACTTC	CATSDGRTSEQETQYF
TRBD2	TRBV12-3/TRBV12-4	TRBJ2-1	few	TGTGCCAGCAGACCCGGGACTAGCGGGAACAATGAGCAGTTCTTC	CASRPGTSGNNEQFF
NA	TRBV5-6	TRBJ1-1	NA	TGTGCCAGCAGCTTGTCAGGGTTTAGCACTGAAGCTTTCTTT	CASSLSGFSTEAFF
NA	TRBV4-3	TRBJ2-7	few	TGCGCCAGCAGCCAAACCCCCCGTGACTACGAGCAGTACTTC	CASSQTPRDYEQYF
TRBD1	TRBV30	TRBJ1-4	NA	TGTGCCTGGAGGAGACAGGGCGGGGAAAAACTGTTTTTT	CAWRRQGGEKLFF
TRBD2	TRBV20-1	TRBJ2-5	NA	TGCAGCCTAGGGGGGGGACTAGCGTACCAAGAGACCCAGTACTTC	CSLGGGLAYQETQYF
NA	TRBV4-3	TRBJ1-1	once	TGCGCCAGCAGCCAAGATCGGGGCGACACTGAAGCTTTCTTT	CASSQDRGDTEAFF
TRBD2	TRBV9	TRBJ2-2	NA	TGTGCCAGCACACAAGCGGGGGGGCCCGGGGAGCTGTTTTTT	CASTQAGGPGELFF
TRBD1	TRBV5-1	TRBJ2-5	NA	TGCGCCAGCAGCTCCCATATTTGGGGTAGACAGGGGGAGACCCAGTACTTC	CASSSHIWGRQGETQYF
NA	TRBV6-6	TRBJ1-2	few	TGTGCCAGCAGTCCACCGACAGATGGCTATGGCTACACCTTC	CASSPPTDGYGYTF
NA	TRBV20-1	TRBJ2-1	NA	TGCAGTGCTAGAGATCAGGCCGCCACCTACAATGAGCAGTTCTTC	CSARDQAATYNEQFF
TRBD1	TRBV30	TRBJ2-5	few	TGTGCCTGGGGGGGACAGGCAAAAGAGACCCAGTACTTC	CAWGGQAKETQYF
NA	TRBV6-6	TRBJ1-6	NA	TGTGCCAGCAGTTCGGCCCGAGGGGCCGATAATTCACCCCTCCACTTT	CASSSARGADNSPLHF
TRBD2	TRBV29-1	TRBJ2-5	few	TGCAGCGTTCCTCTAGCGGGAGTGGAGACCCAGTACTTC	CSVPLAGVETQYF
TRBD1	TRBV12-3/TRBV12-4	TRBJ1-1	NA	TGTGCCAGCAGTTGGGACAGGGAGAACACTGAAGCTTTCTTT	CASSWDRENTEAFF
TRBD2	TRBV7-3	TRBJ2-2	many	TGTGCCAGCAGCTTAAGTAGCGGGGGGGCCCCCGGGGAGCTGTTTTTT	CASSLSSGGAPGELFF
NA	TRBV5-8	TRBJ2-5	NA	TGTGCCAGCAGCTATGGGGGGAGCCAAGAGACCCAGTACTTC	CASSYGGSQETQYF
TRBD2	TRBV7-9	TRBJ2-1	NA	TGTGCCAGCAGTCGTCCCTGGACTAGCGCGGACAATGAGCAGTTCTTC	CASSRPWTSADNEQFF